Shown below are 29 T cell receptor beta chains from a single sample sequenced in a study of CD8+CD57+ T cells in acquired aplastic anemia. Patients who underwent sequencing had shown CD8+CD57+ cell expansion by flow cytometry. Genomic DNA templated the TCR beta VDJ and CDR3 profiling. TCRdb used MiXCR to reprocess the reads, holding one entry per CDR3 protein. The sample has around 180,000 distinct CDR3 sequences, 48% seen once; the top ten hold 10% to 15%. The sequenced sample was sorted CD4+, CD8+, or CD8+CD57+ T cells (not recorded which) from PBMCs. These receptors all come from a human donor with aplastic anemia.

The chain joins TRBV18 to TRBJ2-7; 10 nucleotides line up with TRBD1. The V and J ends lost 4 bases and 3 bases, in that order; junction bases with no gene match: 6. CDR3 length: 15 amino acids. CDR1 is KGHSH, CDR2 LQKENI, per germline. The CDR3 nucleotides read TGTGCCAGCTCACGGTGGGACAGGGGATTCTACGAGCAGTACTTC. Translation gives CASSRWDRGFYEQYF. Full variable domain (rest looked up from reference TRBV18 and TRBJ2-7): NAGVMQNPRHLVRRRGQEARLRCSPMKGHSHVYWYRQLPEEGLKFMVYLQKENIIDESGMPKERFSAEFPKEGPSILRIQQVVRGDSAAYFCASSRWDRGFYEQYFGPGTRLTVT.

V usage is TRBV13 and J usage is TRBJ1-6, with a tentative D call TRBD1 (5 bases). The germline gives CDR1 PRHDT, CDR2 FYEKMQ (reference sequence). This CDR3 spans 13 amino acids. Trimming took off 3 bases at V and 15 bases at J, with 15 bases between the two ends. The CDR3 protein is CASSFGGRDHLHF. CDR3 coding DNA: TGTGCCAGCAGCTTCGGGGGAAGGGATCACCTCCACTTT.

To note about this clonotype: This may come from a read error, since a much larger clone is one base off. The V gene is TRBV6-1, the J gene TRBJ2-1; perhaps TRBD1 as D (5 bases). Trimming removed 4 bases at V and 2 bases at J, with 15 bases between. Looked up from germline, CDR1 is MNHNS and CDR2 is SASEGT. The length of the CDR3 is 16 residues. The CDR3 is CASSGFGQTPYNEQFF. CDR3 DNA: TGTGCCAGCAGTGGATTCGGACAAACTCCCTACAATGAGCAGTTCTTC.

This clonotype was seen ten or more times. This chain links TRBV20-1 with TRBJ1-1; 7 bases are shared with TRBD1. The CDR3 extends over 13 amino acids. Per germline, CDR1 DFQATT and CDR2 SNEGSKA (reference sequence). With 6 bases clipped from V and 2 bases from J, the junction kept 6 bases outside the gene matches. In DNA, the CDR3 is TGCAGTGCATGCGAGGGGGCAAACACTGAAGCTTTCTTT. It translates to CSACEGANTEAFF.

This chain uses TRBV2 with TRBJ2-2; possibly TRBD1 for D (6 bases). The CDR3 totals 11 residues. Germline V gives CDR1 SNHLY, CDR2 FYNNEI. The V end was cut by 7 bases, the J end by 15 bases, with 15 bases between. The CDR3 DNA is TGTGCCAGCACCCAGGGGCTAGGGGTGTTTTTT. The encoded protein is CASTQGLGVFF.

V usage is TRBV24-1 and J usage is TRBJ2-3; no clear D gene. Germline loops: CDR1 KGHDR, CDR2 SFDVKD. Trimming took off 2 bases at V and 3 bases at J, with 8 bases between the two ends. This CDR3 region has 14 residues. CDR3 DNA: TGTGCCACCAGTGATTCCCCCGCAACAGATACGCAGTATTTT. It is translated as CATSDSPATDTQYF.

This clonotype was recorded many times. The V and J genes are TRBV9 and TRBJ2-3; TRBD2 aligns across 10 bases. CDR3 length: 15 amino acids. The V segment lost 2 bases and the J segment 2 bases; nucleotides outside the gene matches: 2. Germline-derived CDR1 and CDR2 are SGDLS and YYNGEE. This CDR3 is CASSVSGGTTDTQYF. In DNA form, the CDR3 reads TGTGCCAGCAGCGTTAGCGGGGGGACCACAGATACGCAGTATTTT.

This chain's CDR3 is CATSRVRGFNQETQYF. Written as DNA, the CDR3 is TGTGCCACCAGCAGAGTCCGGGGATTTAACCAAGAGACCCAGTACTTC. This chain joins TRBV15 and TRBJ2-5; a possible D gene is TRBD2 (5 bases). Deletions cut 1 base from V and 0 bases from J, with 12 bases between. From germline, CDR1 is LNHNV and CDR2 YYDKDF (reference sequence). CDR3 length: 16 residues.

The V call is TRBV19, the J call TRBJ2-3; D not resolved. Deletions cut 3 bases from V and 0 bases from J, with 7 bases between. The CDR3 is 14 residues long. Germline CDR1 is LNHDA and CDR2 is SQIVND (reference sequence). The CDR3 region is CASSMTISTDTQYF. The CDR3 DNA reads TGTGCCAGTAGTATGACAATAAGCACAGATACGCAGTATTTT.

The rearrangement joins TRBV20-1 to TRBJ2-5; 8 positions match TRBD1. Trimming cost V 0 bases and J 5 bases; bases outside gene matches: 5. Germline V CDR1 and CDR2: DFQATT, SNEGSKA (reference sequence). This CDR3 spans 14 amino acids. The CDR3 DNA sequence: TGCAGTGCTAGAGAGCCAGGGGGCTGGGAGACCCAGTACTTC. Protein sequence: CSAREPGGWETQYF.

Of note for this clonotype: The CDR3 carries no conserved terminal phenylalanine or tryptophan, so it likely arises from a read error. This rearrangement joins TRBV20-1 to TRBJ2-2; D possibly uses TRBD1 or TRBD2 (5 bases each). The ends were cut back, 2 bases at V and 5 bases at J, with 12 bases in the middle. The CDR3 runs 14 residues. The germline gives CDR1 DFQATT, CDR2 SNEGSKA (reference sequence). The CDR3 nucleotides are TGCAGTGCTAGAAGGGGACCTAAGACCGGGGAGCTGTTTTAT. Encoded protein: CSARRGPKTGELFY.

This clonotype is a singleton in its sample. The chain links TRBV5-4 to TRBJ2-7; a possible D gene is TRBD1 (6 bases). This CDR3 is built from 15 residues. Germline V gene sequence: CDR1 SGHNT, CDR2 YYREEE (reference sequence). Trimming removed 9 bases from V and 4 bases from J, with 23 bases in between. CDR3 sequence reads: CATGSGTTNIYEQYF. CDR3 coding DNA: TGTGCCACCGGCTCCGGGACAACAAACATTTACGAGCAGTACTTC.

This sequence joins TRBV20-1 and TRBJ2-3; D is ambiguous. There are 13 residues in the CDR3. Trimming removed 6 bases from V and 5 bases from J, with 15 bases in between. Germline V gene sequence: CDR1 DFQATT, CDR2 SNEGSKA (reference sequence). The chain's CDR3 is CSARKDHIDTQYF. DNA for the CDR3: TGCAGTGCAAGGAAGGACCACATAGATACGCAGTATTTT.

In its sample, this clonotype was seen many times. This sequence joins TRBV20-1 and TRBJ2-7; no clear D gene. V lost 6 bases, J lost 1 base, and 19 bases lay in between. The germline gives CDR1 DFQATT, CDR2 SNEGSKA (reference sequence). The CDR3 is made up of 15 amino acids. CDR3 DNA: TGCAGTGCCGATAACAGCCTCCAAAGTTCCTACGAGCAGTACTTC. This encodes CSADNSLQSSYEQYF.

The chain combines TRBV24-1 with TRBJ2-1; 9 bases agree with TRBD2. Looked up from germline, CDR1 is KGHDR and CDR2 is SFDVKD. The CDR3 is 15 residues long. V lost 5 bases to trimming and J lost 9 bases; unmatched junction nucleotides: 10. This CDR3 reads CATSARRGGRSEQFF. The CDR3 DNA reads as TGTGCCACCAGTGCTAGGCGGGGGGGCAGAAGTGAGCAGTTCTTC.

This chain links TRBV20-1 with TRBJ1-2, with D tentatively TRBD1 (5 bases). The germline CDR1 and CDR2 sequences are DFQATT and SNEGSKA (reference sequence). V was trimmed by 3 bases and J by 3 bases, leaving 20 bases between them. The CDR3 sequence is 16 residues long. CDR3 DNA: TGCAGTGCTAGGAATGTGAGACAGTCGGGAGACTATGGCTACACCTTC. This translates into CSARNVRQSGDYGYTF.

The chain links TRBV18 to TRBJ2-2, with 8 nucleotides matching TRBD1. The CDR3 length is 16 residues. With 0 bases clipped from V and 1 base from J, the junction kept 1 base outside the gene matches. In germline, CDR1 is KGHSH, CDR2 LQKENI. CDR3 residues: CASSPPGTGNTGELFF. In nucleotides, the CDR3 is TGTGCCAGCTCACCACCGGGGACAGGGAACACCGGGGAGCTGTTTTTT.

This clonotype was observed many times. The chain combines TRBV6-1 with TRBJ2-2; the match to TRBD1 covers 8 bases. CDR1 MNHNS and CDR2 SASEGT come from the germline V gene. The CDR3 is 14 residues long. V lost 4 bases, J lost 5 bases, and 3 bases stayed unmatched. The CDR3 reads CASSARGRTGELFF. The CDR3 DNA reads TGTGCCAGCAGTGCCAGGGGGCGAACCGGGGAGCTGTTTTTT.

The CDR3 here is CAISDSGQGNSPLHF. For the CDR3, the DNA is TGTGCCATCAGTGACTCGGGACAGGGGAATTCACCCCTCCACTTT. The rearrangement links TRBV10-3 to TRBJ1-6, with TRBD1 matching over 10 bases. Germline trimming cut 3 bases from V and 7 bases from J; bases unmatched to any gene: 3. CDR1 and CDR2 (germline): ENHRY, SYGVKD. The CDR3 covers 15 residues.

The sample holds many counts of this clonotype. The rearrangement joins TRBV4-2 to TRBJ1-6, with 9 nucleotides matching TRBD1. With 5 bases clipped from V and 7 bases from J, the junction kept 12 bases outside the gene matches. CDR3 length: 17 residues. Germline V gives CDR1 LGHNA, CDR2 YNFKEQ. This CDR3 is CASSIQQGALWNSPLHF. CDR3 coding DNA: TGTGCCAGCAGCATACAACAGGGGGCTTTATGGAATTCACCCCTCCACTTT.

The CDR3 region has the DNA TGCGCCAGCAGCGAGGCTAGGGACACAGATACGCAGTATTTT. Amino acid sequence: CASSEARDTDTQYF. J is TRBJ2-3 and V is TRBV4-1, with D uncertain. Germline lookup yields CDR1 MGHRA and CDR2 YSYEKL. This CDR3 region has 14 residues. V shed 5 bases and J shed 2 bases, with 11 bases lying between them.

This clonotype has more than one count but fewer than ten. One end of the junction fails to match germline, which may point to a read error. This chain's CDR3 is CTSSIADRQLAKNIQYF. The CDR3 nucleotides are TGTACCAGTAGTATCGCGGACAGACAACTAGCCAAAAACATTCAGTACTTC. V and J are TRBV19 and TRBJ2-4, with a tentative D call TRBD1 (6 bases). Germline lookup yields CDR1 LNHDA and CDR2 SQIVND (reference sequence). CDR3 length: 17 amino acids.

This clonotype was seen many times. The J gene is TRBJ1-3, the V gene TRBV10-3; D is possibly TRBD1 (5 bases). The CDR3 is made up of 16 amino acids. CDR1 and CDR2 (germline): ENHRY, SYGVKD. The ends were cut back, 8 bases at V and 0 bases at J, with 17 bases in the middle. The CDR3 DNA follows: TGTGCCATCCTTGAAGGACACCCTATCTCTGGAAACACCATATATTTT. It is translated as CAILEGHPISGNTIYF.

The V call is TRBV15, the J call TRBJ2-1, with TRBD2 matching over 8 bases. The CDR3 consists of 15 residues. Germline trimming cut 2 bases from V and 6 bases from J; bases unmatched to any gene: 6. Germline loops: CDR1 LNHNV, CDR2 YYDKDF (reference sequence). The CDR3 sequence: CATSRRGSGINEQFF. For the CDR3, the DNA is TGTGCCACCAGCAGACGTGGTAGCGGGATCAATGAGCAGTTCTTC. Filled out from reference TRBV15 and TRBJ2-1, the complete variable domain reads DAMVIQNPRYQVTQFGKPVTLSCSQTLNHNVMYWYQQKSSQAPKLLFHYYDKDFNNEADTPDNFQSRRPNTSFCFLDIRSPGLGDTAMYLCATSRRGSGINEQFFGPGTRLTVL.

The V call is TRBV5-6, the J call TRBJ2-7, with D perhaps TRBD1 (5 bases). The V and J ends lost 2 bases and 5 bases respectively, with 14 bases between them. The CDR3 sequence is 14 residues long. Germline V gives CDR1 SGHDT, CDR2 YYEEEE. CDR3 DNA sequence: TGTGCCAGCAGCTTTGACAGACCTCGGAACGAGCAGTACTTC. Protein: CASSFDRPRNEQYF.

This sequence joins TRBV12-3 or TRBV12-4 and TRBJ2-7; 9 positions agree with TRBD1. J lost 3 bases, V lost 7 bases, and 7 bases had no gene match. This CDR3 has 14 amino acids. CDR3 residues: CASTATGGIYEQYF. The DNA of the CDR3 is TGTGCCAGCACTGCGACAGGGGGAATCTACGAGCAGTACTTC.

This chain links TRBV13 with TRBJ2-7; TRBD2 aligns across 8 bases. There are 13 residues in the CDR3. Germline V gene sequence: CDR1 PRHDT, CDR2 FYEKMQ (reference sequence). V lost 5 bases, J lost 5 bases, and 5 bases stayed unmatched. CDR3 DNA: TGTGCCAGCAGCATTACGGGGGGGGACGAGCAGTACTTC. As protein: CASSITGGDEQYF.

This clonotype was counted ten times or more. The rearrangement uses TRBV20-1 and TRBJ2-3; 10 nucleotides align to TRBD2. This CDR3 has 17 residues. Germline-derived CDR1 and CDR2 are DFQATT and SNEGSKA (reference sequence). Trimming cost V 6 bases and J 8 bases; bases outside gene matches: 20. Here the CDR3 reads CSASPVVVAGGKGTQYF. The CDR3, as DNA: TGCAGTGCCTCCCCGGTCGTAGTAGCGGGGGGTAAGGGTACGCAGTATTTT.

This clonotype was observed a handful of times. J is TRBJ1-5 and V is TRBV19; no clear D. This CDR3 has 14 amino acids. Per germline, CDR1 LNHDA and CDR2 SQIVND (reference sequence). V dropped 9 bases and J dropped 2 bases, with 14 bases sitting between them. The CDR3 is CASSPRRGNQPQHF. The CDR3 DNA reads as TGTGCCAGCTCACCACGACGGGGCAATCAGCCCCAGCATTTT. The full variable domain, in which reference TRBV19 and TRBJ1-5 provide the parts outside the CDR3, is DGGITQSPKYLFRKEGQNVTLSCEQNLNHDAMYWYRQDPGQGLRLIYYSQIVNDFQKGDIAEGYSVSREKKESFPLTVTSAQKNPTAFYLCASSPRRGNQPQHFGDGTRLSIL.